The sequence of this T cell receptor (beta chain) was determined in a study of CD8+ T cells in alopecia areata. Study-level findings and limits: Relative to normal scalp, lesional scalp, especially alopecia totalis/universalis, showed higher clonality. Mice showed TCR sharing more clearly than patients did, possibly owing to HLA. Sequencing of scalp samples also includes resident alphabeta T cells from normal skin.

TCR sequencing used cDNA made by reverse transcription of extracted RNA. Only in-frame clones appear in the TCRdb table, and some are missing; sequencing was by immunoSEQ multiplex PCR. The sample has several thousand clones; 71% are singletons. This clone turned up a few times. Its antigen is as yet unknown. The sequenced material came from skin. The receptor was derived from a human donor in good health.

For the CDR3, the DNA is TGTGCCAGCAGTAAAGGACCTTCCCCGGGAGGATCCTACGAGCAGTACTTC. It is translated as CASSKGPSPGGSYEQYF. V gene TRBV6-7 combines with J gene TRBJ2-7; 7 nucleotides agree with TRBD2. TRBV6-7 is marked as an open reading frame, function uncertain. The V gene end was trimmed by 5 bases and the J gene end by 1 base; junction bases not matched to a gene: 14. This CDR3 has 17 amino acids.